Following are 29 T cell receptor beta chains from one sample sequenced in a study of spatial heterogeneity in lung cancer. One entry per CDR3 protein results from TCRdb running MiXCR on the 5' RACE reads. This table has tens of thousands of distinct CDR3 sequences, approximately 5% appearing once. Time point given: sample taken at primary tumor resection. Sample: PBMCs, taken at surgery. All receptors come from a male donor with early-stage non-small cell lung cancer.

This clonotype was observed at least ten times. The chain joins TRBV4-3 to TRBJ1-2; 8 bases agree with TRBD1. This CDR3 has 13 residues. J lost 7 bases, V lost 3 bases, and 4 bases had no gene match. CDR1 LGHNA and CDR2 YSLEER come from the germline V gene. The CDR3 coding sequence is TGCGCCAGCAGCCAGTTGGACAGGGCTGGCTACACCTTC. Residues: CASSQLDRAGYTF.

In its sample, this clonotype was seen many times. The chain joins TRBV3-1 to TRBJ2-3; 8 bases fit TRBD1. Losses at the gene ends were 4 bases for V and 6 bases for J; bases not matched to a gene: 3. CDR3 length: 13 amino acids. The germline CDR1 and CDR2 sequences are LGHDT and YNNKEL (reference sequence). CDR3 sequence: CASSPTGADTQYF. CDR3 DNA: TGTGCCAGCAGCCCGACAGGGGCGGATACGCAGTATTTT.

This clonotype was seen ten or more times. The chain is built from TRBV7-2 and TRBJ2-1, with D perhaps matching TRBD1 or TRBD2 (8 bases each). Trimming shortened V by 5 bases and J by 0 bases, and 26 bases separated the two germline ends. The germline V gene encodes CDR1 SGHTA and CDR2 FQGNSA. The CDR3 is made up of 20 amino acids. CDR3 in DNA: TGTGCCAGCAGCCTACAGACAGGGGCGACTAGCGTGAGCTCCTACAATGAGCAGTTCTTC. It is translated as CASSLQTGATSVSSYNEQFF.

This clonotype was found many times. J is TRBJ1-2 and V is TRBV7-2; D not certain. Deletions cut 5 bases from V and 8 bases from J, with 12 bases between. This CDR3 has 12 residues. Germline assignment: CDR1 SGHTA and CDR2 FQGNSA. This chain's CDR3 is CASSDDMRGYTF. The CDR3 region has the DNA TGTGCCAGCAGCGATGACATGAGAGGCTACACCTTC.

The sample holds many counts of this clonotype. This chain uses TRBV25-1 with TRBJ2-1; D perhaps matches TRBD2 (6 bases). Trimming stripped 1 base from V and 12 bases from J, with 10 bases between. Germline CDR1 reads MGHDK; CDR2 reads SYGVNS. This CDR3 region has 12 residues. The CDR3 bases are TGTGCCAGCAGTGAATGGGGGGTCCCGCAGTTCTTC. It yields the protein CASSEWGVPQFF.

This clonotype appeared many times. J is TRBJ2-3 and V is TRBV19, with D possibly being TRBD1 (5 bases). V was clipped by 1 base and J by 2 bases, with 10 bases between them. Germline lookup yields CDR1 LNHDA and CDR2 SQIVND (reference sequence). CDR3 length equals 15 residues. For the CDR3, the DNA is TGTGCCAGTAGTATAGGGCAGGGTTTCACAGATACGCAGTATTTT. Translating it yields CASSIGQGFTDTQYF.

This clonotype was found many times. The chain is built from TRBV20-1 and TRBJ2-5, with 8 positions matching TRBD1. V shed 5 bases and J 5 bases; nucleotides not matched to a gene: 7. CDR3 length: 13 residues. Germline V gene sequence: CDR1 DFQATT, CDR2 SNEGSKA (reference sequence). In DNA form, the CDR3 reads TGCAGTGCTCCCGGACAGGGACGGGAGACCCAGTACTTC. Its protein is CSAPGQGRETQYF.

This clonotype was observed at least ten times. The rearrangement uses TRBV2 and TRBJ2-7; 10 bases line up with TRBD2. The CDR3 covers 12 residues. V lost 4 bases, J lost 6 bases, and 0 bases stayed unmatched. CDR1 and CDR2 (germline): SNHLY, FYNNEI. DNA for the CDR3: TGTGCCAGCAGTGGACTAGCGGGCGAGCAGTACTTC. The encoded protein is CASSGLAGEQYF.

This clonotype was found a few times. The V gene is TRBV5-1, the J gene TRBJ2-1; 10 nucleotides agree with TRBD2. Germline V CDR1 and CDR2: SGHRS, YFSETQ. The CDR3 is 15 residues long. Trimming removed 1 base from V and 6 bases from J; junction bases left unmatched: 4. The CDR3 DNA reads as TGCGCCAGCAGCTTGCTCCGGACTAGCGGCAATGAGCAGTTCTTC. Its protein product is CASSLLRTSGNEQFF.

This clonotype has at least ten counts. V and J are TRBV21-1 and TRBJ1-5; TRBD1, the D gene given by the table, was not confirmed from the DNA. TRBV21-1 is a pseudogene locus. The length of the CDR3 is 18 residues. CDR3 coding DNA: TGTGCCAGCAGCAAAAGGGAAGGGACAGGGGGTTTGTGTCAGCCCCAGCATTTT. Residues: CASSKREGTGGLCQPQHF.

This clonotype was detected many times. CDR3 in amino acids: CASTESGTPTDTQYF. The CDR3 DNA reads TGTGCCAGCACGGAGAGCGGGACACCCACAGATACGCAGTATTTT. This chain connects TRBV6-5 to TRBJ2-3; D perhaps matches TRBD2 (7 bases). The germline gives CDR1 MNHEY, CDR2 SVGAGI. The CDR3 extends over 15 amino acids. The germline V and J ends were trimmed by 7 bases and 2 bases, with 16 bases remaining between them.

This clonotype was picked up many times. V and J are TRBV7-7 and TRBJ2-1; possibly TRBD1 or TRBD2 for D (5 bases each). The CDR3 runs 16 residues. V lost 2 bases and J 0 bases, leaving 11 bases between the germline ends. Per the germline V gene, CDR1 is SSHAT and CDR2 is FNYEAQ (reference sequence). The CDR3 DNA is TGTGCCAGCAGCTTACAGGGAGAATTCTCCTACAATGAGCAGTTCTTC. Translated: CASSLQGEFSYNEQFF.

This clonotype was counted at least ten times. The chain couples TRBV5-4 to TRBJ2-5, with 14 bases fitting TRBD2. Unmatched junction bases numbered 3, after V lost 4 bases and J lost 4 bases. The CDR3 sequence is 15 residues long. Germline-derived CDR1 and CDR2 are SGHNT and YYREEE (reference sequence). The CDR3 spells CASSAGLAGGETQYF. The CDR3 region has the DNA TGTGCCAGCAGCGCCGGACTAGCGGGAGGAGAGACCCAGTACTTC.

This clonotype has a count of ten or more. The V and J genes are TRBV7-2 and TRBJ2-2; TRBD1 aligns across 8 bases. V dropped 0 bases and J dropped 3; count of bases not matched to a gene: 3. CDR3 length equals 16 residues. Germline lookup yields CDR1 SGHTA and CDR2 FQGNSA. As DNA, the CDR3 is TGTGCCAGCAGCTTAGCGGGGACAGGCTACACCGGGGAGCTGTTTTTT. Translation gives CASSLAGTGYTGELFF.

There are many counts of this clonotype. CDR3: CASSPPIGRGGTDTQYF. Here the CDR3 DNA reads TGTGCCAGCTCACCACCAATCGGTCGGGGAGGCACAGATACGCAGTATTTT. This sequence joins TRBV18 and TRBJ2-3; weak D call: TRBD2 (5 bases). Germline V gene sequence: CDR1 KGHSH, CDR2 LQKENI. The CDR3 consists of 17 residues. Trimming stripped 0 bases from V and 1 base from J, with 14 bases between. Variable domain in full (rest from reference TRBV18 and TRBJ2-3): NAGVMQNPRHLVRRRGQEARLRCSPMKGHSHVYWYRQLPEEGLKFMVYLQKENIIDESGMPKERFSAEFPKEGPSILRIQQVVRGDSAAYFCASSPPIGRGGTDTQYFGPGTRLTVL.

This clonotype appeared many times. The rearrangement uses TRBV7-9 and TRBJ2-5; D is uncertain. Germline CDR1 is SEHNR and CDR2 is FQNEAQ (reference sequence). The V gene lost 1 base and the J gene lost 2 bases, with 8 bases spanning the gap. The CDR3 is 14 residues long. The CDR3, as DNA: TGTGCCAGCAGCTTAGTGAATTTTCAAGAGACCCAGTACTTC. Encoded protein: CASSLVNFQETQYF.

The sample holds many counts of this clonotype. The chain combines TRBV19 with TRBJ2-3; TRBD2 matches 9 bases. The CDR3 has 15 residues. The junction had 7 bases not matched to a gene; V was cut back by 6 bases and J by 3 bases. Germline V CDR1 and CDR2: LNHDA, SQIVND (reference sequence). The DNA for the CDR3 is TGTGCCAGTAGAGAAACGGGACTAGCTACAGATACGCAGTATTTT. Its protein product is CASRETGLATDTQYF.

This clonotype was counted ten times or more. The rearrangement links TRBV5-8 to TRBJ1-3; D is unclear. Trimming cost V 0 bases and J 0 bases, with 4 bases left between them. CDR1 is SGHTS, CDR2 YDEGEE, per germline. This CDR3 contains 14 residues. The chain's CDR3 is CASSLEASGNTIYF. The CDR3 DNA sequence: TGTGCCAGCAGCTTGGAGGCCTCTGGAAACACCATATATTTT.

This clonotype has at least ten counts. CDR3 amino acids: CASSFGTGGREAFF. The DNA of the CDR3 is TGTGCCAGCAGCTTCGGGACAGGTGGACGTGAAGCTTTCTTT. The genes are TRBV5-4 and TRBJ1-1; 8 positions match TRBD1. V lost 2 bases to trimming and J lost 7 bases; unmatched junction nucleotides: 7. The CDR3 has 14 amino acids. CDR1 and CDR2 (germline): SGHNT, YYREEE (reference sequence).

This chain joins TRBV20-1 and TRBJ2-3; D assignment may be TRBD1 or TRBD2 (7 bases each). This CDR3 is 19 amino acids long. The V end lost 0 bases, the J end lost 2 bases, and 24 bases lay between the germline ends. Germline V gives CDR1 DFQATT, CDR2 SNEGSKA (reference sequence). The CDR3 here is CSARDPETGTIVNTDTQYF. DNA for the CDR3: TGCAGTGCTAGAGATCCGGAGACAGGGACTATTGTAAACACAGATACGCAGTATTTT.

This clonotype was recorded at least ten times. V and J are TRBV5-1 and TRBJ2-7; D not resolved. Trimming removed 0 bases at V and 2 bases at J, with 6 bases between. In germline, CDR1 is SGHRS, CDR2 YFSETQ. The CDR3 spans 13 residues. The CDR3 DNA sequence: TGCGCCAGCAGCTTGGATGCTGCCTACGAGCAGTACTTC. Translating it yields CASSLDAAYEQYF.

This clonotype was detected ten times or more. This chain uses TRBV19 with TRBJ1-5; D gene uncertain. CDR1 is LNHDA and CDR2 is SQIVND in the germline V gene (reference sequence). The length of the CDR3 is 12 residues. Deletions cut 5 bases from V and 9 bases from J, with 11 bases between. The CDR3 coding sequence is TGTGCCAGTAGTGAAGCATCAACGCCCCAGCATTTT. It yields the protein CASSEASTPQHF.

By sample share, this clonotype is large (0.1 to 1%). In DNA, the CDR3 is TGTGCCATCTCCGCGTTAGAGGGCACTGAAGCTTTCTTT. Protein product: CAISALEGTEAFF. The chain employs TRBV10-3 and TRBJ1-1, with D hard to call. CDR1 and CDR2 from the germline V gene are ENHRY and SYGVKD. This CDR3 contains 13 residues. V lost 8 bases and J 4 bases, leaving 14 bases between the germline ends.

This clonotype was recorded at least ten times. The genes are TRBV12-3 or TRBV12-4 and TRBJ1-1; a weak D match, TRBD1 (5 bases). This CDR3 comprises 17 residues. Trimming cost V 6 bases and J 1 base, with 21 bases left between them. This CDR3 reads CASSTGAGTRGNTEAFF. The CDR3 DNA follows: TGTGCCAGCAGCACCGGGGCAGGGACGAGGGGGAACACTGAAGCTTTCTTT.

There are a few counts of this clonotype. This chain uses TRBV7-3 with TRBJ1-2; TRBD1 might be the D (6 bases). Germline values: CDR1 SGHTA, CDR2 FQGTGA. This CDR3 is built from 15 residues. The ends were cut back, 3 bases at V and 3 bases at J, with 14 bases in the middle. CDR3 protein: CASSFATGQDYGYTF. The CDR3 DNA reads as TGTGCCAGCAGCTTCGCGACAGGTCAGGACTATGGCTACACCTTC.

This clonotype was picked up many times. The V and J genes are TRBV18 and TRBJ2-1; TRBD2 aligns across 7 bases. Losses at the gene ends were 5 bases for V and 9 bases for J; bases not matched to a gene: 7. This CDR3 spans 13 amino acids. From germline, CDR1 is KGHSH and CDR2 LQKENI. The CDR3 reads CASSKAREGEQFF. The CDR3 nucleotides read TGTGCCAGCTCAAAGGCCAGGGAGGGTGAGCAGTTCTTC.

This clonotype was recorded at least ten times. DNA of the CDR3: TGCAGCGTCCAAGACAGGGGGAAGGGGCTAATGTTGTTTTTT. Translating gives CSVQDRGKGLMLFF. This sequence joins TRBV29-1 and TRBJ2-2; TRBD1 matches 9 bases. V was clipped by 6 bases and J by 15 bases; unmatched bases: 17. Looked up from germline, CDR1 is SQVTM and CDR2 is ANQGSEA. CDR3 length: 14 residues.

This clonotype was recorded many times. This rearrangement joins TRBV6-5 to TRBJ2-1; weak D call: TRBD1 (6 bases). The V gene's germline CDR1 is MNHEY and CDR2 SVGAGI. CDR3 size: 16 residues. V was clipped by 0 bases and J by 4 bases, with 13 bases between them. The CDR3 loop is CASSYSRQALYNEQFF. CDR3 bases: TGTGCCAGCAGTTACTCGCGACAGGCTTTGTACAATGAGCAGTTCTTC.

This clonotype appeared many times. The gene calls are TRBV25-1 and TRBJ1-1; D possibly corresponds to TRBD1 (6 bases). Germline CDR1 reads MGHDK; CDR2 reads SYGVNS. The CDR3 runs to 15 residues. Trimming removed 5 bases at V and 0 bases at J, with 13 bases between. The CDR3 bases are TGTGCCAGCAGTTTGGGGGGCGTAATGAACACTGAAGCTTTCTTT. It encodes CASSLGGVMNTEAFF.